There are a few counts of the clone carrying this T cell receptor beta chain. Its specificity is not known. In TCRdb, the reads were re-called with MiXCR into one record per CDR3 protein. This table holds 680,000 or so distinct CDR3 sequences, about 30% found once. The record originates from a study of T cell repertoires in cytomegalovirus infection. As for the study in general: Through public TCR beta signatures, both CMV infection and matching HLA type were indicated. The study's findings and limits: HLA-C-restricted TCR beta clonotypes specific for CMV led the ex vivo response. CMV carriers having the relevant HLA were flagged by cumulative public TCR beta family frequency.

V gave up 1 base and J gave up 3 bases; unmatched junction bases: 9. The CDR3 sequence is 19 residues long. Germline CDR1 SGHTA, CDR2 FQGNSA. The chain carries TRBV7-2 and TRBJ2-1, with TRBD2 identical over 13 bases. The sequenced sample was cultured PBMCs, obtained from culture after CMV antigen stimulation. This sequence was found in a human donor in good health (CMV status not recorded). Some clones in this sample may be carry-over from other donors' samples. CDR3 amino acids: CASSLGLAGGQPGYNEQFF. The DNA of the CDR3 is TGTGCCAGCAGCTTAGGACTAGCGGGGGGTCAACCGGGCTACAATGAGCAGTTCTTC.